This TCR beta chain was documented in a study of blood T cell repertoires in COVID-19. The germline CDR1 and CDR2 sequences are SNHLY and FYNNEI. This CDR3 contains 14 residues. Losses at the gene ends were 5 bases for V and 8 bases for J; bases not matched to a gene: 4. How the authors handled the data: By means of reference gene primer amplification, nucleated cell counts were estimated. The method was immunoSEQ multiplex PCR; TCRdb's version includes in-frame clones alone and lacks a portion of them. V and J calls and clone size come straight from that table; D and trimming were deduced from the DNA. Of approximately 44,000 clones listed, around 77% are singletons.

The clonotype originates from a woman of 80 years or more with acute or convalescent COVID-19. The chain uses TRBV2 and TRBJ1-6, with 9 bases that match TRBD1. Sequencing used peripheral blood. The DNA of the CDR3 is TGTGCCAGCAGTCAGGACAGGGGATATTCACCCCTCCACTTT. Its translation is CASSQDRGYSPLHF.